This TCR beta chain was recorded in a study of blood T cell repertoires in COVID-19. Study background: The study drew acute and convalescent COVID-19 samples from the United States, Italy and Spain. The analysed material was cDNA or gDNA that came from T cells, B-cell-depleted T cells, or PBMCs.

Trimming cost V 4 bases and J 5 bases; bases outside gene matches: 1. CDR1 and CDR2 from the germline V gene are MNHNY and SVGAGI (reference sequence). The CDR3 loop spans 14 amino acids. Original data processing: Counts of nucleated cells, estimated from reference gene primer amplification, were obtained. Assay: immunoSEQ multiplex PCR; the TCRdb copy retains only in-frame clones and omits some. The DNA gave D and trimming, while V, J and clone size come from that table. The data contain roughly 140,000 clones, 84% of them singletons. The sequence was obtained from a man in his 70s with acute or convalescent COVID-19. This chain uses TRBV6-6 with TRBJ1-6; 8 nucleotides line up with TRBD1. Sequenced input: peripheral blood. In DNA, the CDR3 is TGTGCCAGCAGTTTGGGACAGGATAATTCACCCCTCCACTTT. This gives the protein CASSLGQDNSPLHF.